This T cell receptor (beta chain) was documented in a study of shared clonotypes between healthy human individuals. CDR3 size: 15 residues. Germline values: CDR1 LGHNA, CDR2 YSLEER. With V trimmed by 1 base and J by 0 bases, 2 bases remained unmatched. As regards this clone: Its antigen is still unknown. Within the sample, other DNA sequences also encode this same CDR3.

Naive CD8 cells lacked CD45RO, underwent positive selection for CCR7 and left out terminally differentiated effector memory CD45RA+ cells. The study's findings and limits: As a rule, naive subsets had a larger estimated richness than memory subsets. Roughly 4.6% of naive CD4 clonotypes were common to a handful of donors. Sorted-subset samples were not fully sequenced, rarefaction indicated.

Sorted subsets were amplified in replicate PCRs using 200 ng DNA, about 30,000 T cell genomes. Using immunoSEQ multiplex PCR, the repertoire was profiled, and TCRdb retains in-frame clones only, with some absent. The table shows about 2.2 million clones, with just over 90% occurring only once. The clonotype comes from a man aged 18-30 years in good health. Some clones in this sample may be carry-over from other donors' samples. Input material: naive CD8+ T cells from PBMCs. The chain combines TRBV4-3 with TRBJ2-7, with 8 bases matching TRBD2. CDR3 nucleotide sequence: TGCGCCAGCAGCCAAGTCAGCGGGAGCTCCTACGAGCAGTACTTC. This gives the protein CASSQVSGSSYEQYF.